This record concerns one TCR beta chain sequence. These data belong to a study of blood T cell repertoires in COVID-19. Whole-study context: T cells, B-cell-depleted T cells, or PBMCs provided the cDNA or gDNA that served as material.

The V end was cut by 4 bases, the J end by 3 bases, with 10 bases between. Per germline, CDR1 SGHDN and CDR2 FVKESK. This CDR3 has 13 amino acids. The Seattle patients, enrolled during active infection, were followed longitudinally. As processed by the authors: Quantification of nucleated cells was approximated via reference gene primer amplification. This table comes from immunoSEQ multiplex PCR, and its TCRdb copy is limited to in-frame clones, with some not included. From that table come the V and J calls and clone size; the DNA was used to work out D and trimming. The data contain around 460,000 clones, 70% to 90% of them seen just once; the ten biggest clones take up 0.7% to 0.85%.

The specimen was peripheral blood. The clonotype originates from a man in his late teens or twenties with COVID-19, enrolled during active disease. The chain joins TRBV14 to TRBJ2-7; tentative D call: TRBD1 (6 bases). The CDR3 nucleotides are TGTGCCAGCAGCCTAATACAGGGCTACGAGCAGTACTTC. Amino acid sequence: CASSLIQGYEQYF.